Listed below are T cell receptor beta chains from one sample, sequenced in a study of cytomegalovirus exposure and HLA in healthy donors. The table came from immunoSEQ multiplex PCR; TCRdb's copy has only in-frame clones and leaves some out. The repertoire consists of 150,000 to 200,000 clones, with approximately 77% occurring once and the leading ten covering around 2%. Sequenced input: PBMCs. These receptors were taken from a man between 45 and 60 years old in good health and CMV-seropositive. CDR3s include the opening cysteine and the closing phenylalanine or tryptophan. Each record gives: clone size, CDR3 length, J gene, D gene, V gene, CDR3 DNA, CDR3 protein. A D gene is named only where the DNA matches it firmly. Clone size is not always given. Where it is, it says once, few, many or a class for expanded clones.

few	12	TRBJ1-2	TRBD1	TRBV19	TGTGCCAGTAGAGAACAGGGGTTTGGCTACACCTTC	CASREQGFGYTF
.	16	TRBJ1-5	TRBD1	TRBV6-1	TGTGCCAGCAGTGGCCCCGGGACAGATAGCAATCAGCCCCAGCATTTT	CASSGPGTDSNQPQHF
.	13	TRBJ2-3	.	TRBV7-2	TGTGCCAGCAGCTCTCCTTCCACAGATACGCAGTATTTT	CASSSPSTDTQYF
.	15	TRBJ1-1	TRBD1	TRBV18	TGTGCCAGCTCATCGGACAGGACGGCGAACACTGAAGCTTTCTTT	CASSSDRTANTEAFF
.	13	TRBJ1-1	.	TRBV7-2	TGTGCCAGCAGCTCTCCAGGGGTCACTGAAGCTTTCTTT	CASSSPGVTEAFF
.	18	TRBJ1-1	.	TRBV7-9	TGTGCCAGCAGCTTAGGGTTTGAGTTAAGCCTACCGAACACTGAAGCTTTCTTT	CASSLGFELSLPNTEAFF
.	15	TRBJ1-5	TRBD1	TRBV9	TGTGCCAGCAGCGTACAGGGGGCCTCCAATCAGCCCCAGCATTTT	CASSVQGASNQPQHF
.	17	TRBJ1-6	.	TRBV9	TGTGCCAGCAGCCCAAGGGGAGGGGCAGGCGATAATTCACCCCTCCACTTT	CASSPRGGAGDNSPLHF
few	12	TRBJ2-5	TRBD1	TRBV7-2	TGTGCCAGCAGCCGGGACAGAGAGACCCAGTACTTC	CASSRDRETQYF
.	13	TRBJ2-1	.	TRBV5-1	TGCGCCAGCAGCCGGGGTTACTCCAATGAGCAGTTCTTC	CASSRGYSNEQFF
.	14	TRBJ1-6	.	TRBV27	TGTGCCAGCAGCCACCGGGGGGGACGTTCACCCCTCCACTTT	CASSHRGGRSPLHF
.	15	TRBJ2-7	.	TRBV19	TGTGCCAGTAGTATAGGATCAGGCAGATCTCACGAGCAGTACTTC	CASSIGSGRSHEQYF
.	13	TRBJ2-7	.	TRBV7-8	TGTGCCAGCAGCTATCGACTAGGCTACGAGCAGTACTTC	CASSYRLGYEQYF
few	16	TRBJ2-7	TRBD2	TRBV4-1	TGCGCCAGCAGCCAAAGACTAGCGGGGGGCTCCTACGAGCAGTACTTC	CASSQRLAGGSYEQYF
.	16	TRBJ1-2	.	TRBV5-1	TGTGCCAGCAGCTCTCCATCCTCGGGTCCTAACTATGGCTACACCTTC	CASSSPSSGPNYGYTF
.	15	TRBJ2-2	TRBD1	TRBV28	TGTGCCAGCAGCCCTCCCCAGGGGGCTAGCGGGGAGCTGTTTTTT	CASSPPQGASGELFF
.	14	TRBJ2-7	TRBD2	TRBV10-3	TGTGCCGCCACTAGCGGGGCCCTTGCCTACGAGCAGTACTTC	CAATSGALAYEQYF
few	15	TRBJ1-1	TRBD1	TRBV5-6	TGTGCCAGCAGCCCCACGGACAGGACCCTCACTGAAGCTTTCTTT	CASSPTDRTLTEAFF
.	14	TRBJ2-7	TRBD2	TRBV30	TGTGCCTGGAGCCCTACTAGCGGAGCCTACGAGCAGTACTTC	CAWSPTSGAYEQYF
.	15	TRBJ1-3	.	TRBV29-1	TGCAGCGTTGAAGATTGGTTAGGGGCTGGAAACACCATATATTTT	CSVEDWLGAGNTIYF
.	15	TRBJ2-1	TRBD1	TRBV2	TGTGCCAGCAGTGAAGGGACAGGGGGCTACAATGAGCAGTTCTTC	CASSEGTGGYNEQFF
.	14	TRBJ2-7	.	TRBV7-9	TGTGCCAGCAGCTCACAGGGCAACTCCTACGAGCAGTACTTC	CASSSQGNSYEQYF
few	13	TRBJ2-7	.	TRBV29-1	TGCAGCGCCACACCCCAGGGTCAGTACGAGCAGTACTTC	CSATPQGQYEQYF
.	15	TRBJ2-5	TRBD2	TRBV7-9	TGTGCCAGCAGCTTATCGAGCGGGGAAAAAGAGACCCAGTACTTC	CASSLSSGEKETQYF